This TCR beta chain was sequenced in a study of PD-1 blockade in classical Hodgkin lymphoma. Germline CDR1 GTSNPN, CDR2 SVGIG (reference sequence). The CDR3 length is 15 residues. Trimming shortened V by 2 bases and J by 3 bases, and 15 bases separated the two germline ends. Stated time point: cycle 4 day 1 (C4D1), after more than five weeks of nivolumab. Each patient experienced a relapse that followed autologous stem cell transplantation, and brentuximab vedotin exposure varied. Method: immunoSEQ multiplex PCR; TCRdb's copy keeps in-frame clones and lacks some. Among tens of thousands of clones listed, about nine tenths were seen once.

The source was peripheral blood mononuclear cells (PBMCs), collected before the fourth cycle of nivolumab. The rearrangement links TRBV30 to TRBJ2-3; D is unclear. This receptor was identified in a human donor with classical Hodgkin lymphoma. CDR3 in amino acids: CAWSPPPMVTDTQYF. The CDR3 coding sequence is TGTGCCTGGAGTCCGCCTCCTATGGTGACAGATACGCAGTATTTT.